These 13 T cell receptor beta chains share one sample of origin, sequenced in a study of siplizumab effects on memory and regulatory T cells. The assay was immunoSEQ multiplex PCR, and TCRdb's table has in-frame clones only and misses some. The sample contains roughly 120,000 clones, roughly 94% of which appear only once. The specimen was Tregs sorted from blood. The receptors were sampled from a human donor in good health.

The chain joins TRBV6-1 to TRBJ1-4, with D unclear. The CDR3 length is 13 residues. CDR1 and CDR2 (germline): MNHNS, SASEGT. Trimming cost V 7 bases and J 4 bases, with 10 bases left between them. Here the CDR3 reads CASIRSGNEKLFF. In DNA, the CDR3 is TGTGCCAGCATACGGAGCGGTAATGAAAAACTGTTTTTT.

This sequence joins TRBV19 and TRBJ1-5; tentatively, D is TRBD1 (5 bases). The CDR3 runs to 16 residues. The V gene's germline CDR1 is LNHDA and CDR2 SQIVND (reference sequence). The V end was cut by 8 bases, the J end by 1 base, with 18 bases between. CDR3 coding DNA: TGTGCCAGTCTCGTGGGGGGAGGCATGAGCAATCAGCCCCAGCATTTT. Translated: CASLVGGGMSNQPQHF.

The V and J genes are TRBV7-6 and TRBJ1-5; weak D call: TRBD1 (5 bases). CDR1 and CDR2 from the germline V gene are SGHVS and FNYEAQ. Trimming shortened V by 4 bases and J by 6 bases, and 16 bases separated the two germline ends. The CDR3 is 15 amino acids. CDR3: CASSSALGGGQPQHF. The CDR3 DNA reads TGTGCCAGCAGCTCCGCGTTGGGCGGGGGTCAGCCCCAGCATTTT.

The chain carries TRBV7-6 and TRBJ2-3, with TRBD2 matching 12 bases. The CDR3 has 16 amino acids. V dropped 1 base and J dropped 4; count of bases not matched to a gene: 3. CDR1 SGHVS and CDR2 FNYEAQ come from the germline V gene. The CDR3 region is CASSLGASGGADTQYF. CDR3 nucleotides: TGTGCCAGCAGCTTAGGGGCTAGCGGGGGGGCAGATACGCAGTATTTT. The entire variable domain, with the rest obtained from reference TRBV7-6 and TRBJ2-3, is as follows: GAGVSQSPRYKVTKRGQDVALRCDPISGHVSLYWYRQALGQGPEFLTYFNYEAQQDKSGLPNDRFSAERPEGSISTLTIQRTEQRDSAMYRCASSLGASGGADTQYFGPGTRLTVL.

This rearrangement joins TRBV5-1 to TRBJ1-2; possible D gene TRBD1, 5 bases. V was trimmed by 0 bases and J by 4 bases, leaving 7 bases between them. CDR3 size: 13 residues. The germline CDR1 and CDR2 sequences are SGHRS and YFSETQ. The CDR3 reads CASSLGDLYGYTF. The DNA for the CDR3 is TGCGCCAGCAGCTTGGGGGACCTCTATGGCTACACCTTC.

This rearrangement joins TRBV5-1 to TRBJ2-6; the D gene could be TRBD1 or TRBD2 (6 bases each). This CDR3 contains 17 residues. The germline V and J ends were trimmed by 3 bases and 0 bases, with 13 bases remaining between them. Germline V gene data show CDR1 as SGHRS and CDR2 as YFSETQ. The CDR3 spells CASSWGDISSGANVLTF. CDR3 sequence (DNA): TGCGCCAGCAGCTGGGGGGACATATCCTCTGGGGCCAACGTCCTGACTTTC.

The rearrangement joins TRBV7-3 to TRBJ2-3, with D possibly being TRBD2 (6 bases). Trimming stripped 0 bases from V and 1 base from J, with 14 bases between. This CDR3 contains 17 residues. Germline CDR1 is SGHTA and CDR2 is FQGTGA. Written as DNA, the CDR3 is TGTGCCAGCAGCTTAACGGGCGGAGCGGGCCGCACAGATACGCAGTATTTT. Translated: CASSLTGGAGRTDTQYF.

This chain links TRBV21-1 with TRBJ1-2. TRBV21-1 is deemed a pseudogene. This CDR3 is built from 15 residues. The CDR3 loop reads CASSKASRFCYGYTF. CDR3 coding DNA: TGTGCCAGCAGCAAAGCATCAAGGTTCTGCTATGGCTACACCTTC.

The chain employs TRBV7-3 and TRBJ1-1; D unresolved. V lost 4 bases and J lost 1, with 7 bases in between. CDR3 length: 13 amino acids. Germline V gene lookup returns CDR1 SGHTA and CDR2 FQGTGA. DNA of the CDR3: TGTGCCAGCAGCTCCGGGAGGAACACTGAAGCTTTCTTT. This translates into CASSSGRNTEAFF.

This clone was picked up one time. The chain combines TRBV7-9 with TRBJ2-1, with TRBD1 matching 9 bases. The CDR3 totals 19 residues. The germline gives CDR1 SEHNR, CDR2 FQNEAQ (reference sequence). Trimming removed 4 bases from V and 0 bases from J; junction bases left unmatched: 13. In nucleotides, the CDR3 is TGTGCCAGCAGCTCCGAAACAGGGGGCTTTTTTAGCTCCTACAATGAGCAGTTCTTC. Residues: CASSSETGGFFSSYNEQFF.

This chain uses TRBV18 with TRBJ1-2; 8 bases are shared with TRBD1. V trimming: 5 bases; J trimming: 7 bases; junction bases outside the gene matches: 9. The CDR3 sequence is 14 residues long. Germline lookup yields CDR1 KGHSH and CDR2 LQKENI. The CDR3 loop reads CASSYPGQASGYTF. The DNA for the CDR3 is TGTGCCAGCTCATATCCGGGACAGGCTTCTGGCTACACCTTC.

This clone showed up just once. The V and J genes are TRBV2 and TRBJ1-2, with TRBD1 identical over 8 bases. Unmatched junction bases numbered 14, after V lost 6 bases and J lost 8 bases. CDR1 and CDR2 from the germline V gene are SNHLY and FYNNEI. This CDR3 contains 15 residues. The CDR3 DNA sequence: TGTGCCAGCAGGGAATCCGGACAGGGCTGGGGAGGCTACACCTTC. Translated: CASRESGQGWGGYTF.

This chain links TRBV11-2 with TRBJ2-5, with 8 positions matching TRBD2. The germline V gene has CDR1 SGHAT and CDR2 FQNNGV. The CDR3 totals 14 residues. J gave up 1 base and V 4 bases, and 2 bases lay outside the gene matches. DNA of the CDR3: TGTGCCAGCAGCTCACTAGCGGCCCAAGAGACCCAGTACTTC. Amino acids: CASSSLAAQETQYF.